The 22 T cell receptor beta chains listed next were all sequenced from one sample in a study of shared clonotypes between healthy human individuals. The data were produced by immunoSEQ multiplex PCR, yet TCRdb's version contains in-frame clones alone and is incomplete. The repertoire includes 2 million or so clones, roughly 95% of them detected once, and roughly 1% sits in the top ten. Positive CCR7 selection of CD45RO-negative cells yielded the naive CD8 cells, and terminally differentiated effector memory CD45RA+ cells were excluded. Sequenced material: naive CD8+ T cells sorted from blood. Receptors originate from a man between 18 and 29 years old in good health.

The gene calls are TRBV2 and TRBJ1-2, with 7 bases fitting TRBD1. The germline gives CDR1 SNHLY, CDR2 FYNNEI. CDR3 length equals 15 residues. The junction had 11 bases not matched to a gene; V was cut back by 6 bases and J by 4 bases. This chain's CDR3 is CASRESTGSVYGYTF. The CDR3 DNA reads TGTGCCAGCAGGGAGTCGACAGGGAGCGTCTATGGCTACACCTTC.

The V call is TRBV28, the J call TRBJ1-1; D may be TRBD1 (6 bases). V was pared by 5 bases and J by 6 bases, with 19 bases between. Germline values: CDR1 MDHEN, CDR2 SYDVKM. This CDR3 is built from 15 residues. CDR3: CASSTWTESSAEAFF. The CDR3 DNA sequence: TGTGCCAGCAGTACATGGACAGAGAGCTCGGCTGAAGCTTTCTTT.

The chain couples TRBV28 to TRBJ1-6; tentative D call: TRBD1 (6 bases). The ends were cut back, 7 bases at V and 9 bases at J, with 22 bases in the middle. The CDR3 has 16 amino acids. Germline V gives CDR1 MDHEN, CDR2 SYDVKM. The CDR3 nucleotides are TGTGCCAGCACTGAACAGGGAGGGAAGCTCGGTTCACCCCTCCACTTT. Translating gives CASTEQGGKLGSPLHF. Variable domain in full (rest from reference TRBV28 and TRBJ1-6): DVKVTQSSRYLVKRTGEKVFLECVQDMDHENMFWYRQDPGLGLRLIYFSYDVKMKEKGDIPEGYSVSREKKERFSLILESASTNQTSMYLCASTEQGGKLGSPLHFGNGTRLTVT.

The chain recombines TRBV5-6 with TRBJ2-7; tentatively, D is TRBD1 or TRBD2 (5 bases each). Trimming left V 4 bases short and J 3 bases short, with 8 bases between. Germline values: CDR1 SGHDT, CDR2 YYEEEE. CDR3 length equals 12 residues. CDR3 residues: CASSVGGYEQYF. Written as DNA, the CDR3 is TGTGCCAGCAGCGTTGGGGGCTACGAGCAGTACTTC.

J is TRBJ2-5 and V is TRBV11-1; D could derive from TRBD1 or TRBD2 (5 bases each). V was clipped by 2 bases and J by 5 bases, with 9 bases between them. The CDR3 contains 13 residues. Germline-derived CDR1 and CDR2 are SGHAT and FQDESV (reference sequence). CDR3: CASSLRGGETQYF. The CDR3 region has the DNA TGTGCCAGCAGCTTACGTGGGGGTGAGACCCAGTACTTC.

About this clone itself: Additional DNA sequences in this sample encode the identical CDR3. This rearrangement joins TRBV5-1 to TRBJ2-7, with a weak D call TRBD2 (6 bases). There are 13 residues in the CDR3. The V gene's germline CDR1 is SGHRS and CDR2 YFSETQ. Trimming took 0 bases from V and 4 from J, leaving 8 bases between them. The CDR3 reads CASSLGAGYEQYF. The CDR3 region has the DNA TGCGCCAGCAGCTTGGGTGCGGGGTACGAGCAGTACTTC.

This clone was observed a single time. This chain uses TRBV27 with TRBJ2-7; tentatively, D is TRBD1 (6 bases). Trimming cost V 9 bases and J 3 bases, with 15 bases left between them. Per the germline V gene, CDR1 is MNHEY and CDR2 is SMNVEV (reference sequence). This CDR3 is 13 amino acids long. The CDR3 coding sequence is TGTGCCAGTTCGTGGGACAAAGACTACGAGCAGTACTTC. As protein: CASSWDKDYEQYF.

J is TRBJ2-3 and V is TRBV28, with 7 bases lining up with TRBD2. The V segment lost 4 bases and the J segment 5 bases; nucleotides outside the gene matches: 6. The CDR3 has 14 residues. Germline V gives CDR1 MDHEN, CDR2 SYDVKM. The CDR3 DNA reads as TGTGCCAGCAGTTCCCGGGACTATCTAGATACGCAGTATTTT. Translated, it gives CASSSRDYLDTQYF.

The rearrangement joins TRBV4-1 to TRBJ1-2; D remains ambiguous. V gave up 0 bases and J gave up 8 bases, with 13 bases separating them. The germline gives CDR1 MGHRA, CDR2 YSYEKL. The CDR3 runs to 14 residues. Written as DNA, the CDR3 is TGCGCCAGCAGCCAAGATCCCCGTCCATGGGGCTACACCTTC. It codes for CASSQDPRPWGYTF.

A single count supports this clone. The chain couples TRBV6-5 to TRBJ2-1, with 8 positions matching TRBD2. V trimming: 5 bases; J trimming: 5 bases; junction bases outside the gene matches: 8. There are 15 residues in the CDR3. The germline CDR1 and CDR2 sequences are MNHEY and SVGAGI. CDR3 sequence (DNA): TGTGCCAGCAGTCCTAGCGGGCGTCTTCACAATGAGCAGTTCTTC. Amino acid sequence: CASSPSGRLHNEQFF.

The count of this clone is one. The chain has TRBV28 and TRBJ1-6; 8 bases match TRBD1. This CDR3 has 13 residues. The germline gives CDR1 MDHEN, CDR2 SYDVKM. With V trimmed by 6 bases and J by 11 bases, 6 bases remained unmatched. The CDR3 region is CASRSTGATPLHF. The CDR3 DNA is TGTGCCAGCAGGTCGACAGGGGCTACACCCCTCCACTTT.

The J gene is TRBJ1-6, the V gene TRBV6-6; D not resolved. Germline V lookup: CDR1 MNHNY, CDR2 SVGAGI (reference sequence). V lost 6 bases and J 4 bases, leaving 16 bases between the germline ends. The CDR3 is made up of 16 amino acids. CDR3 protein: CASSHPVELYNSPLHF. DNA of the CDR3: TGTGCCAGCAGCCACCCGGTGGAGCTGTATAATTCACCCCTCCACTTT.

The chain has TRBV7-9 and TRBJ2-7; 10 nucleotides agree with TRBD1. The CDR3 runs to 15 residues. Germline CDR1 is SEHNR and CDR2 is FQNEAQ (reference sequence). V was pared by 6 bases and J by 3 bases, with 8 bases of the junction left unmatched. CDR3 nucleotide sequence: TGTGCCAGCAGTTTCGGACAGGGGGACATCTACGAGCAGTACTTC. Translating it yields CASSFGQGDIYEQYF.

This clone was seen only once. The chain carries TRBV5-5 and TRBJ2-1, with D unclear. The V and J ends lost 0 bases and 6 bases respectively, with 4 bases between them. The CDR3 contains 12 residues. Germline V gene lookup returns CDR1 SGHKS and CDR2 YYEKEE (reference sequence). The CDR3 DNA follows: TGTGCCAGCAGCTTGGATGCCAATGAGCAGTTCTTC. Its translation is CASSLDANEQFF.

The genes are TRBV6-5 and TRBJ2-7, with D maybe TRBD2 (6 bases). Germline CDR1 is MNHEY and CDR2 is SVGAGI. The CDR3 is 16 residues long. V was pared by 0 bases and J by 0 bases, with 12 bases between. CDR3 in amino acids: CASSYSSGVLSYEQYF. The CDR3 DNA reads TGTGCCAGCAGTTACTCTTCGGGGGTACTCTCCTACGAGCAGTACTTC.

This chain connects TRBV15 to TRBJ2-4; D may match TRBD1 or TRBD2 (5 bases each). CDR1 LNHNV and CDR2 YYDKDF come from the germline V gene (reference sequence). The CDR3 sequence is 14 residues long. V lost 5 bases and J 7 bases, leaving 15 bases between the germline ends. The CDR3 DNA follows: TGTGCCACCAGCCCCGGGGCAGGCGGGAACATTCAGTACTTC. Translation: CATSPGAGGNIQYF.

V is TRBV5-1 and J is TRBJ2-3; D is possibly TRBD2 (5 bases). The CDR3 is made up of 15 amino acids. Trimming stripped 0 bases from V and 1 base from J, with 9 bases between. The germline CDR1 and CDR2 sequences are SGHRS and YFSETQ. CDR3 sequence reads: CASSLAEGGTDTQYF. CDR3 DNA sequence: TGCGCCAGCAGCTTGGCCGAGGGTGGCACAGATACGCAGTATTTT.

This chain uses TRBV7-6 with TRBJ2-3; perhaps TRBD2 as D (6 bases). Deletions cut 5 bases from V and 3 bases from J, with 15 bases between. The CDR3 totals 15 residues. Per germline, CDR1 SGHVS and CDR2 FNYEAQ. The DNA of the CDR3 is TGTGCCAGCAGCACCGACCTGGGACTGACAGATACGCAGTATTTT. This translates into CASSTDLGLTDTQYF.

This clone was recorded only once. This chain links TRBV6-5 with TRBJ2-7, with a tentative D call TRBD1 (5 bases). The germline V and J ends were trimmed by 6 bases and 2 bases, with 11 bases remaining between them. CDR1 and CDR2 from the germline V gene are MNHEY and SVGAGI. This CDR3 has 13 amino acids. CDR3 residues: CASRDNGAYEQYF. The CDR3 nucleotides are TGTGCCAGCAGGGACAATGGGGCCTACGAGCAGTACTTC.

The V and J genes are TRBV30 and TRBJ2-1, with TRBD2 as a possible D gene (6 bases). Trimming took 3 bases from V and 6 from J, leaving 18 bases between them. Per the germline V gene, CDR1 is GTSNPN and CDR2 is SVGIG (reference sequence). The CDR3 covers 15 residues. As DNA, the CDR3 is TGTGCCTGGAGCCCGTGGGCGGACTACTCCAATGAGCAGTTCTTC. Amino acids: CAWSPWADYSNEQFF.

The V gene is TRBV30, the J gene TRBJ1-4, with TRBD1 matching 8 bases. This CDR3 has 15 amino acids. V lost 5 bases and J lost 8; bases outside the gene matches: 13. CDR1 and CDR2 from the germline V gene are GTSNPN and SVGIG (reference sequence). CDR3 region: CAWSQSGGQGEKLFF. Here the CDR3 DNA reads TGTGCCTGGTCCCAGAGTGGTGGACAGGGCGAAAAACTGTTTTTT.

The chain employs TRBV11-3 and TRBJ2-1; 12 bases align to TRBD2. This CDR3 has 15 residues. Per the germline V gene, CDR1 is SGHNT and CDR2 is YENEEA. V lost 5 bases to trimming and J lost 7 bases; unmatched junction nucleotides: 6. CDR3 sequence: CASSRTSGIENEQFF. The CDR3 DNA reads TGTGCCAGCAGCCGGACTAGCGGGATCGAGAATGAGCAGTTCTTC.